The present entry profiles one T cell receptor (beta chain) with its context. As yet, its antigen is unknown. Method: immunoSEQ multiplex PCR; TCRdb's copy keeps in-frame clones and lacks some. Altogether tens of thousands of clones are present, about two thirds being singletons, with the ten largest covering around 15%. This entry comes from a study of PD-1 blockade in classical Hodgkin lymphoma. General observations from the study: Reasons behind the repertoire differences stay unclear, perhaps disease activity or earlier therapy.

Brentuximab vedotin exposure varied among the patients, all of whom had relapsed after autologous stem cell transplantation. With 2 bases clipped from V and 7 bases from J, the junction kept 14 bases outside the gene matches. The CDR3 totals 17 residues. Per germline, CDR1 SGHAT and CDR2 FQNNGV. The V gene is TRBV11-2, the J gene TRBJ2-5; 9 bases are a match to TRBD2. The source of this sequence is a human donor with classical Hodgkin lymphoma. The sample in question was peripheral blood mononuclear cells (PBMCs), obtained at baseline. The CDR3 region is CASSLIQGTSSGGTQYF. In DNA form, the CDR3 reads TGTGCCAGCAGCTTAATACAAGGGACTAGCAGTGGGGGGACCCAGTACTTC.